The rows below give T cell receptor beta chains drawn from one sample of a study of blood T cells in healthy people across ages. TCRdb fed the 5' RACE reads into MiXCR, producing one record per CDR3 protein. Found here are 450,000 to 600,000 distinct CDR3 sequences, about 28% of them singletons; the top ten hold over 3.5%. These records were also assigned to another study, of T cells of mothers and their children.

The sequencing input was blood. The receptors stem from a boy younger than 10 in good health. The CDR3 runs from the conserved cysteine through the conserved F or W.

CDR3: CSVVGGQGEQYF
V: TRBV29-1
length: 12

CDR3: CASSQGLGFSEQFF
V: TRBV6-5
length: 14

CDR3: CASSIVGNTGELFF
V: TRBV19
length: 14

CDR3: CASSPGTSNYGYTF
V: TRBV7-6
length: 14

CDR3: CASSLMAGFYNEQFF
V: TRBV7-9
length: 15

CDR3: CASSLPNSGGSYEQYF
V: TRBV7-2
length: 16

CDR3: CASSLVGAETQYF
V: TRBV12-3/TRBV12-4
length: 13

CDR3: CITHRDRAETQYF
V: TRBV20-1
length: 13

CDR3: CASRPSGGDGNEQFF
V: TRBV2
length: 15

CDR3: CAISDSGGLSDQPQHF
V: TRBV10-3
length: 16

CDR3: CASTLKGSGTLRDTQYF
V: TRBV5-6
length: 17

CDR3: CASSIHHSVGFSGANVLTF
V: TRBV5-6
length: 19

CDR3: CASSYSTLAGPKITDTQYF
V: TRBV6-5
length: 19

CDR3: CAGKRTGETYNEQFF
V: TRBV28
length: 15

CDR3: CASGSEGLHWGTEAFF
V: TRBV19
length: 16

CDR3: CASSLARGTSGIDEQYF
V: TRBV7-9
length: 17

CDR3: CASSQASSGGTITGELFF
V: TRBV4-2
length: 18